This is a list of T cell receptor beta chains from one sample in a study of T cell responses to AZD1222 COVID-19 vaccine. Sequencing was performed with immunoSEQ multiplex PCR; in TCRdb, only in-frame clones are kept and a portion is missing. The sample has 80,000 or so clones; more than 85% are singletons. The source was peripheral blood, collected 28 days after the second AZD1222 dose. The receptor source for this set is an adult who received the AZD1222 COVID-19 vaccine. Both conserved end residues are part of each CDR3. A D gene is named only where the DNA matches it firmly.

d_gene	v_gene	j_gene	CDR3aa
TRBD1	TRBV15	TRBJ1-5	CATSYGTDNQPQHF
-	TRBV29-1	TRBJ2-3	CSGGSGSDTQYF
-	TRBV5-1	TRBJ2-7	CASSLASEGTYEQYF
-	TRBV4-1	TRBJ1-2	CASSQDLRGGPYGYTF
TRBD2	TRBV4-1	TRBJ2-1	CASSQVGLAGERSGYNEQFF
-	TRBV21-1	TRBJ1-1	CASSKVGAFF
-	TRBV27	TRBJ2-5	CASSFTEKETQYF
TRBD1	TRBV23-1	TRBJ2-2	CASSQSKGGRRGAVF
TRBD2	TRBV10-2	TRBJ2-1	CASSGVPGLERVGQFF
-	TRBV2	TRBJ2-2	CATNTGYIGELFF
TRBD2	TRBV7-3	TRBJ2-3	CASSFAREGTDTQYF
TRBD1	TRBV6-2/TRBV6-3	TRBJ1-2	CASSLADRVAGYTF
-	TRBV11-2	TRBJ2-5	CASSLASQETQYF
-	TRBV7-8	TRBJ1-5	CASSRDPSDQPQHF
-	TRBV20-1	TRBJ2-5	CSASSLVQETQYF
-	TRBV27	TRBJ2-6	CASSIGRLGANVLTF
-	TRBV6-6	TRBJ2-5	CASSSSGTLNAETQYF
-	TRBV5-1	TRBJ1-2	CASSLSEGIGYGYTF
-	TRBV7-9	TRBJ1-1	CASSPQGNTEAFF
-	TRBV5-4	TRBJ2-1	CASSPGDVEQFF
-	TRBV19	TRBJ2-7	CASRMQGQREQYF
TRBD1	TRBV6-5	TRBJ2-3	CASSWDRDTDTQYF
-	TRBV6-2/TRBV6-3	TRBJ1-1	CASSGDTAVNTEAFF
-	TRBV29-1	TRBJ1-1	CSVSRGGVNTEAFF
-	TRBV6-1	TRBJ2-7	CASSEAYEQYF
-	TRBV11-1	TRBJ2-3	CASSALARTDTQYF
-	TRBV30	TRBJ2-1	CAWSVLEKDEQFF
TRBD2	TRBV11-2	TRBJ2-7	CASSLDLTSGGYEQYF
-	TRBV5-4	TRBJ2-2	CASSGGLGTGELFF